Below, 17 T cell receptor beta chains from the same sample are listed, as sequenced in a study of beta chain features in type 1 diabetes. Every isolated RNA sample was fully reverse transcribed, so sequencing captured expressed TCRB transcripts. Using immunoSEQ multiplex PCR, the repertoire was profiled, and TCRdb retains in-frame clones only, with some absent. This sample yields 200,000 to 250,000 clones, of which less than 35% are seen a single time; more than 3% belongs to the top ten. The sequenced sample was central memory CD4+ T cells from blood. The receptors derive from a man aged 30-40 years in good health.

The rearrangement joins TRBV29-1 to TRBJ1-2, with 8 bases aligning to TRBD1. V trimming: 3 bases; J trimming: 8 bases; junction bases outside the gene matches: 14. The CDR3 extends over 15 amino acids. In germline, CDR1 is SQVTM, CDR2 ANQGSEA. CDR3 region: CSVEQGTGPGRGYTF. CDR3 coding DNA: TGCAGCGTTGAGCAGGGGACAGGCCCGGGTAGGGGCTACACCTTC.

V and J are TRBV28 and TRBJ1-1; a possible D gene is TRBD1 (5 bases). Germline V lookup: CDR1 MDHEN, CDR2 SYDVKM. The V end was cut by 2 bases, the J end by 1 base, with 8 bases between. The CDR3 spans 14 residues. The CDR3, as DNA: TGTGCCAGCAGTTTAGGGGACCGGAACACTGAAGCTTTCTTT. Translating it yields CASSLGDRNTEAFF.

The chain employs TRBV9 and TRBJ1-5; possible D gene TRBD1, 6 bases. Germline CDR1 SGDLS, CDR2 YYNGEE. Trimming cost V 0 bases and J 4 bases, with 8 bases left between them. CDR3 length equals 14 residues. In nucleotides, the CDR3 is TGTGCCAGCAGCGTAGGGACAGATAATCAGCCCCAGCATTTT. Protein product: CASSVGTDNQPQHF.

This clone was seen a few times. This chain joins TRBV28 and TRBJ2-7, with D maybe TRBD1 (6 bases). This CDR3 has 12 residues. V lost 5 bases to trimming and J lost 3 bases, with 8 bases between them. CDR1 and CDR2 from the germline V gene are MDHEN and SYDVKM. DNA of the CDR3: TGTGCCAGCAGTGTACAGGGCTACGAGCAGTACTTC. Translating gives CASSVQGYEQYF.

This clone was seen a few times. The rearrangement links TRBV4-3 to TRBJ1-1; unclear D gene. The germline V and J ends were trimmed by 3 bases and 4 bases, with 12 bases remaining between them. Germline CDR1 is LGHNA and CDR2 is YSLEER. The CDR3 has 14 residues. CDR3 loop: CASSQPQERTEAFF. The CDR3 DNA reads as TGCGCCAGCAGCCAGCCTCAAGAGCGCACTGAAGCTTTCTTT.

The rearrangement joins TRBV28 to TRBJ2-3; D uncertain. The CDR3 is 11 residues long. Germline-derived CDR1 and CDR2 are MDHEN and SYDVKM. Trimming stripped 4 bases from V and 5 bases from J, with 4 bases between. CDR3 protein: CASSSGDTQYF. CDR3 sequence (DNA): TGTGCCAGCAGTTCTGGAGATACGCAGTATTTT.

This clone was recorded at least ten times. This sample includes further DNA sequences coding for the same CDR3. The V call is TRBV2, the J call TRBJ2-5, with D perhaps given as TRBD1 or TRBD2 (5 bases each). Germline loops: CDR1 SNHLY, CDR2 FYNNEI. The V and J ends lost 8 bases and 5 bases respectively, with 9 bases between them. The CDR3 has 11 amino acids. The chain's CDR3 is CASGTWETQYF. For the CDR3, the DNA is TGTGCCAGCGGGACCTGGGAGACCCAGTACTTC.

In the case of this clone: Sequence at one end of the junction differs from germline and may be a read error. Other DNA sequences in the same sample also yield this CDR3. V is TRBV7-2 and J is TRBJ1-1; D unresolved. This CDR3 has 15 amino acids. CDR1 and CDR2 from the germline V gene are SGHTA and FQGNSA. The CDR3 spells CASSLSGDMNTEAFF. The CDR3 coding sequence is TGTGCCAGCAGCTTGTCGGGAGATATGAACACTGAAGCCTTCTTT.

The chain joins TRBV4-1 to TRBJ2-5, with 8 bases identical to TRBD2. V lost 9 bases, J lost 3 bases, and 12 bases stayed unmatched. The CDR3 is 15 residues long. The germline gives CDR1 MGHRA, CDR2 YSYEKL. DNA for the CDR3: TGCGCCAGTTGCGAACGCGGGGGGCGCGAAGAGACCCAGTACTTC. Translation: CASCERGGREETQYF.

The V and J genes are TRBV18 and TRBJ2-5, with 9 bases aligning to TRBD1. The CDR3 has 15 residues. The germline gives CDR1 KGHSH, CDR2 LQKENI. V was pared by 3 bases and J by 2 bases, with 4 bases of the junction left unmatched. CDR3 residues: CASSPPGQGQETQYF. In nucleotides, the CDR3 is TGTGCCAGCTCACCCCCGGGACAGGGTCAAGAGACCCAGTACTTC.

J is TRBJ2-7 and V is TRBV6-5; D is unresolved. This CDR3 has 14 residues. The V end was cut by 0 bases, the J end by 2 bases, with 8 bases between. CDR1 is MNHEY and CDR2 is SVGAGI in the germline V gene. The CDR3 DNA sequence: TGTGCCAGCAGTTACTCGGGCCCAGCCTACGAGCAGTACTTC. This encodes CASSYSGPAYEQYF.

The CDR3, as DNA: TGTGCCAGCAGCCGAGCGGGAGCTGGCACCGGGGAGCTGTTTTTT. Translation: CASSRAGAGTGELFF. The V and J genes are TRBV7-9 and TRBJ2-2, with TRBD2 identical over 8 bases. CDR3 length: 15 amino acids. The J segment lost 4 bases and the V segment lost 5 bases, leaving 6 bases of the junction unmatched. CDR1 is SEHNR, CDR2 FQNEAQ, per germline (reference sequence).

As to this clone: One end of the junction is discordant with germline, which a read error may explain. J is TRBJ1-1 and V is TRBV18; D possibly corresponds to TRBD1 (6 bases). Germline loops: CDR1 KGHSH, CDR2 LQKENI. This CDR3 is 13 amino acids long. The CDR3 region is CAGSRDKVTEAFF. CDR3 nucleotides: TGTGCCGGCTCAAGGGACAAGGTCACTGAAGCTTTCTTT.

The chain combines TRBV29-1 with TRBJ2-7, with a tentative D call TRBD2 (6 bases). The germline V gene encodes CDR1 SQVTM and CDR2 ANQGSEA. V was pared by 8 bases and J by 2 bases, with 16 bases between. The CDR3 length is 13 residues. The CDR3 reads CSPDRDLPYEQYF. CDR3 DNA: TGCAGCCCCGACCGGGACTTACCCTACGAGCAGTACTTC.

The V and J genes are TRBV7-9 and TRBJ2-3, with 10 bases aligning to TRBD2. The V segment lost 9 bases and the J segment 0 bases; nucleotides outside the gene matches: 9. The CDR3 runs 16 residues. Germline V lookup: CDR1 SEHNR, CDR2 FQNEAQ (reference sequence). CDR3 DNA sequence: TGTGCCAGTACCCTGGTAGCGGGGGGAAGCACAGATACGCAGTATTTT. This gives the protein CASTLVAGGSTDTQYF.

V and J are TRBV7-2 and TRBJ1-1, with TRBD1 identical over 9 bases. CDR3 size: 14 residues. Trimming removed 1 base from V and 7 bases from J; junction bases left unmatched: 4. The germline V gene encodes CDR1 SGHTA and CDR2 FQGNSA. The CDR3 coding sequence is TGTGCCAGCAGCTTAGTGGGGACAGGGTTTGAAGCTTTCTTT. As protein: CASSLVGTGFEAFF.

This clone turned up a few times. This chain links TRBV20-1 with TRBJ1-4; 7 positions match TRBD1. This CDR3 spans 11 amino acids. Looked up from germline, CDR1 is DFQATT and CDR2 is SNEGSKA (reference sequence). V dropped 0 bases and J dropped 12; count of bases not matched to a gene: 1. CDR3 sequence (DNA): TGCAGTGCTAGAGAGGACAGGCAACTGTTTTTT. It codes for CSAREDRQLFF.